This T cell receptor beta chain was profiled in a study of monozygotic twins with inflammatory bowel disease. After re-calling the 5' RACE reads, TCRdb lists one entry per CDR3 protein, DNA absent. Its listing shows about 330,000 distinct CDR3 sequences. CDR3 length: 14 amino acids. Germline CDR1 is MNHEY and CDR2 is SMNVEV (reference sequence). The receptor comes from a human donor with ulcerative colitis or Crohn's disease, or a healthy co-twin of an affected twin (not recorded which). The sequencing sample was made of blood. This chain connects TRBV27 to TRBJ2-7; TCRdb's D call of TRBD1 is untestable without DNA. This CDR3 is CASSYRDRGYEQYF.